The sample holds a few counts of the clone carrying this TCR beta chain. Its target is not known. Trimming at V came to 5 bases and at J to 6 bases, leaving 4 bases not matched to a gene. The CDR3 has 13 amino acids. From germline, CDR1 is LGHNA and CDR2 YNFKEQ. This specimen belongs to a study of T-cell reconstitution after alpha-beta-depleted transplantation in children. It was with unique molecular identifiers that the TCRbeta library was prepared. One entry per CDR3 protein results from TCRdb running MiXCR on the PCR reads. The sample has approximately 520,000 distinct CDR3 sequences; over 10% are singletons. Study outcomes and limitations: Several hundred rapidly expanded clones from non-depleted graft cells reportedly supplied alpha-beta T cells about two months post-transplant. The main origin of T-cell counts and diversity one year after transplant was newly produced T cells.

The sequences come from PBMCs, mostly from graft donor cells, collected 180 days after TCRalphabeta/CD19-depleted stem cell transplant. This TCR derives from a female patient younger than 10 who had a stem cell transplant for aplastic anemia, so the T cells may come from the graft donor. The chain links TRBV4-2 to TRBJ1-2; 9 bases agree with TRBD1. The CDR3 loop reads CASSSRDRDGYTF. The CDR3 bases are TGTGCCAGCAGCTCGCGGGACAGGGATGGCTACACCTTC.